The 11 T cell receptor beta chains below come from one sample, sequenced in a study of T-cell memory formation after mild COVID-19. One entry per CDR3 protein results from TCRdb running MiXCR on the 5' RACE reads. Among roughly 410,000 distinct CDR3 sequences, approximately 24% were seen once, and the ten largest hold 8.8%. Sequencing was done on a sample of PBMCs or a T cell subset sorted from them (not recorded which). These receptors were taken from an adult woman who had mild COVID-19 (a few samples of this study predate the infection). Cell type and time point are not known.

This clonotype was seen more than once but under ten times. V is TRBV29-1 and J is TRBJ2-7, with 10 positions matching TRBD1. The CDR3 extends over 14 amino acids. Germline V gene sequence: CDR1 SQVTM, CDR2 ANQGSEA. V shed 7 bases and J 2 bases; nucleotides not matched to a gene: 8. The CDR3: CSAKTGTGAYEQYF. The CDR3 DNA is TGCAGCGCCAAGACCGGGACAGGGGCCTACGAGCAGTACTTC.

This chain uses TRBV4-1 with TRBJ2-1; the D gene is possibly TRBD2 (5 bases). Trimming removed 1 base from V and 5 bases from J, with 15 bases in between. The CDR3 is made up of 16 amino acids. The germline V gene encodes CDR1 MGHRA and CDR2 YSYEKL. The CDR3: CASSQGVFRTDNEQFF. The DNA of the CDR3 is TGCGCCAGCAGCCAAGGCGTATTCCGGACTGACAATGAGCAGTTCTTC.

V is TRBV29-1 and J is TRBJ2-5; 7 bases are shared with TRBD1. The V gene's germline CDR1 is SQVTM and CDR2 ANQGSEA. V was pared by 4 bases and J by 7 bases, with 9 bases of the junction left unmatched. The CDR3 is made up of 13 amino acids. CDR3 protein: CSVGGTAWGTQYF. The CDR3 DNA reads TGCAGCGTTGGAGGGACAGCCTGGGGGACCCAGTACTTC.

V and J are TRBV30 and TRBJ2-6, with D uncertain. The ends were cut back, 8 bases at V and 0 bases at J, with 20 bases in the middle. The CDR3 extends over 17 amino acids. Germline assignment: CDR1 GTSNPN and CDR2 SVGIG (reference sequence). The chain's CDR3 is CASGSAVIISGANVLTF. CDR3 coding DNA: TGTGCCAGTGGGTCGGCAGTTATCATCTCTGGGGCCAACGTCCTGACTTTC.

This chain uses TRBV12-3 or TRBV12-4 with TRBJ2-3, with a tentative D call TRBD2 (5 bases). The CDR3 is 14 amino acids. V gave up 5 bases and J gave up 2 bases, with 11 bases separating them. CDR3 amino acids: CASSLSVHTDTQYF. CDR3 DNA: TGTGCCAGCAGTCTTAGCGTGCACACAGATACGCAGTATTTT.

The CDR3 reads CASSYDGNTEAFF. As DNA, the CDR3 is TGTGCCAGCAGTTACGACGGGAACACTGAAGCTTTCTTT. This chain links TRBV6-5 with TRBJ1-1; D is ambiguous. The CDR3 has 13 residues. Germline CDR1 MNHEY, CDR2 SVGAGI. V was cut by 2 bases and J by 1 base, with 5 bases left in between.

A few counts support this clonotype. The rearrangement links TRBV12-3 or TRBV12-4 to TRBJ1-2, with D unclear. Between the trimmed V and J ends, which lost 2 bases and 5 bases, there was a span of 6 bases. This CDR3 is 12 amino acids long. The CDR3 reads CASSLTVYGYTF. In nucleotides, the CDR3 is TGTGCCAGCAGTTTAACAGTATATGGCTACACCTTC.

Turning to this clonotype: The junction departs from the called germline gene at one end, perhaps through a read error. The chain joins TRBV7-9 to TRBJ2-3, with 9 bases identical to TRBD2. The CDR3 extends over 14 amino acids. The germline V gene has CDR1 SEHNR and CDR2 FQNEAQ (reference sequence). This CDR3 reads CASTLAGAKDTQYF. The CDR3 DNA is TGTGCCAGCACCTTAGCGGGAGCGAAAGATACGCAGTATTTT.

The chain links TRBV29-1 to TRBJ2-1; 12 nucleotides line up with TRBD1. The CDR3 consists of 12 residues. Germline assignment: CDR1 SQVTM and CDR2 ANQGSEA. The junction had 4 bases not matched to a gene; V was cut back by 7 bases and J by 9 bases. This CDR3 reads CSGGQGAGEQFF. As DNA, the CDR3 is TGCAGCGGGGGACAGGGGGCTGGTGAGCAGTTCTTC.

The CDR3, as DNA: TGTGCCAGTAGTATCCCCGGGGGGACGGGCTCCTACAATGAGCAGTTCTTC. It specifies CASSIPGGTGSYNEQFF. V and J are TRBV19 and TRBJ2-1; 7 bases are shared with TRBD2. V lost 3 bases and J lost 0; bases outside the gene matches: 8. Germline V gene data show CDR1 as LNHDA and CDR2 as SQIVND (reference sequence). This CDR3 is 17 amino acids long.

To note about this clonotype: A much more abundant neighbour one base away suggests this may be a read error. The chain couples TRBV5-1 to TRBJ2-7; 10 positions agree with TRBD2. This CDR3 comprises 15 residues. Germline CDR1 reads SGHRS; CDR2 reads YFSETQ. V shed 4 bases and J 8 bases; nucleotides not matched to a gene: 12. CDR3: CASSILAGEYYKQYF. In DNA form, the CDR3 reads TGCGCCAGCAGCATCCTAGCGGGAGAATATTACAAGCAGTACTTC.